These 10 T cell receptor beta chains originate from one sample sequenced in a study of T cells in tuberculosis. Noted time point: new active TB diagnosis, blood taken before or within 7 days of starting treatment. This table comes from immunoSEQ multiplex PCR, and its TCRdb copy is limited to in-frame clones, with some not included. In the table there are 25,000 to 35,000 clones, roughly nine tenths of which are singletons. Sequencing was performed on PBMCs, taken at tuberculosis diagnosis. These receptors were obtained from an adult with tuberculosis.

The chain joins TRBV6-5 to TRBJ1-5; D not resolved. The CDR3 runs 15 residues. V was shortened by 5 bases and J by 0 bases, with 11 bases between the two germline ends. Germline loops: CDR1 MNHEY, CDR2 SVGAGI. The CDR3 loop is CASSPYGYSNQPQHF. In DNA form, the CDR3 reads TGTGCCAGCAGTCCCTACGGTTATAGCAATCAGCCCCAGCATTTT.

The V and J genes are TRBV27 and TRBJ2-2, with 8 bases lining up with TRBD1. V lost 5 bases, J lost 4 bases, and 6 bases stayed unmatched. CDR3 size: 15 residues. From germline, CDR1 is MNHEY and CDR2 SMNVEV (reference sequence). This CDR3 reads CASSLGQVITGELFF. The CDR3 DNA reads TGTGCCAGCAGTCTGGGACAGGTCATCACCGGGGAGCTGTTTTTT.

This clone was counted between two and nine times. The rearrangement joins TRBV27 to TRBJ1-6, with D perhaps TRBD1 (5 bases). The germline V gene encodes CDR1 MNHEY and CDR2 SMNVEV (reference sequence). The CDR3 is made up of 14 amino acids. V was shortened by 6 bases and J by 10 bases, with 16 bases between the two germline ends. The CDR3 loop reads CASSLTGVFSPLHF. The CDR3, as DNA: TGTGCCAGCAGCCTAACGGGGGTTTTCTCACCCCTCCACTTT.

This clone has a handful of counts. The chain couples TRBV2 to TRBJ2-3; tentatively, D is TRBD2 (6 bases). This CDR3 spans 15 amino acids. V shed 3 bases and J shed 2 bases, with 12 bases lying between them. In germline, CDR1 is SNHLY, CDR2 FYNNEI. The CDR3 region has the DNA TGTGCCAGCAGTGATGGCGGGGAGACCACAGATACGCAGTATTTT. It translates to CASSDGGETTDTQYF.

The V gene is TRBV15, the J gene TRBJ2-2; TRBD2 matches 15 bases. The germline CDR1 and CDR2 sequences are LNHNV and YYDKDF (reference sequence). CDR3 length: 18 amino acids. V shed 3 bases, J shed 4 bases, and the junction held 6 bases outside the gene matches. CDR3 sequence reads: CATSRGLAGGGGTGELFF. The CDR3 DNA reads TGTGCCACCAGCAGGGGACTAGCGGGAGGAGGAGGCACCGGGGAGCTGTTTTTT.

J is TRBJ2-7 and V is TRBV11-2, with TRBD1 as a possible D gene (5 bases). V was pared by 0 bases and J by 6 bases, with 15 bases between. Germline CDR1 SGHAT, CDR2 FQNNGV. There are 15 residues in the CDR3. The CDR3 reads CASSLEAGNVFEQYF. In nucleotides, the CDR3 is TGTGCCAGCAGCTTAGAGGCAGGGAACGTTTTCGAGCAGTACTTC.

This chain joins TRBV2 and TRBJ1-1, with no clear D. The germline gives CDR1 SNHLY, CDR2 FYNNEI. Trimming pared 7 bases from V and 2 bases from J, leaving 20 bases between. The CDR3 loop spans 16 amino acids. CDR3 sequence (DNA): TGTGCCAGCATTCTATACCGGCGTACAGACAACACTGAAGCTTTCTTT. Its translation is CASILYRRTDNTEAFF.

This sequence joins TRBV5-4 and TRBJ2-1, with 7 bases matching TRBD2. The germline V gene encodes CDR1 SGHNT and CDR2 YYREEE (reference sequence). The junction had 9 bases not matched to a gene; V was cut back by 4 bases and J by 5 bases. This CDR3 is built from 15 residues. The CDR3 DNA reads TGTGCCAGCAGCCAAGGACTAGATCAGGACAATGAGCAGTTCTTC. This gives the protein CASSQGLDQDNEQFF.

The V and J genes are TRBV5-4 and TRBJ2-3, with D perhaps TRBD2 (5 bases). Germline CDR1 is SGHNT and CDR2 is YYREEE (reference sequence). V gave up 1 base and J gave up 6 bases, with 12 bases separating them. The CDR3 runs 14 residues. CDR3 in DNA: TGTGCCAGCAGCTTGTTTTCGGGGTCTGATACGCAGTATTTT. It specifies CASSLFSGSDTQYF.

The table lists this clone with a few counts. This sequence joins TRBV19 and TRBJ1-1; 10 positions match TRBD1. The CDR3 totals 14 residues. Germline assignment: CDR1 LNHDA and CDR2 SQIVND (reference sequence). V dropped 8 bases and J dropped 5; count of bases not matched to a gene: 8. DNA of the CDR3: TGTGCCAGTGACCCGGGACAGGGGCGGACTGAAGCTTTCTTT. Translation: CASDPGQGRTEAFF. Based on the CDR3 plus reference TRBV19 and TRBJ1-1, the full variable domain is DGGITQSPKYLFRKEGQNVTLSCEQNLNHDAMYWYRQDPGQGLRLIYYSQIVNDFQKGDIAEGYSVSREKKESFPLTVTSAQKNPTAFYLCASDPGQGRTEAFFGQGTRLTVV.